Included here is one T cell receptor (beta chain) sequence, with context. The assay was immunoSEQ multiplex PCR, and TCRdb's table has in-frame clones only and misses some. The data contain under 2,000 clones, about nine tenths of them seen just once; the ten biggest clones take up about a fifth. The data were obtained in a study of ipilimumab plus nivolumab after autologous stem cell transplantation. Patients got 3 mg/kg IV nivolumab weeks 1, 4, 7, 10, then biweekly through week 26. This material consisted of PBMCs, taken in a trial of ipilimumab plus nivolumab as post-transplant consolidation. The TCR originated in a male donor with multiple myeloma.

This chain's CDR3 is CAISEAAGGIGELFF. The CDR3 nucleotides are TGTGCCATCAGTGAGGCGGCAGGGGGAATCGGGGAGCTGTTTTTT. V is TRBV10-3 and J is TRBJ2-2, with TRBD1 matching 7 bases. V lost 2 bases, J lost 7 bases, and 7 bases stayed unmatched. From germline, CDR1 is ENHRY and CDR2 SYGVKD. This CDR3 has 15 residues.